This T cell receptor beta chain was obtained from a study of blood T cell repertoires in COVID-19. Profiled with immunoSEQ multiplex PCR; TCRdb holds only in-frame clones, not every one. The sample carries about 300,000 clones, 80% to 90% recorded once. This CDR3 has 13 amino acids. V shed 3 bases and J shed 3 bases, with 8 bases lying between them. Sequencing used peripheral blood. V gene TRBV12-3 or TRBV12-4 combines with J gene TRBJ1-1; D is unresolved. This clonotype was sampled from a man in his forties with acute or convalescent COVID-19. CDR3 amino acids: CASSFYRDTEAFF. The CDR3 DNA sequence: TGTGCCAGCAGTTTTTACAGAGACACTGAAGCTTTCTTT.